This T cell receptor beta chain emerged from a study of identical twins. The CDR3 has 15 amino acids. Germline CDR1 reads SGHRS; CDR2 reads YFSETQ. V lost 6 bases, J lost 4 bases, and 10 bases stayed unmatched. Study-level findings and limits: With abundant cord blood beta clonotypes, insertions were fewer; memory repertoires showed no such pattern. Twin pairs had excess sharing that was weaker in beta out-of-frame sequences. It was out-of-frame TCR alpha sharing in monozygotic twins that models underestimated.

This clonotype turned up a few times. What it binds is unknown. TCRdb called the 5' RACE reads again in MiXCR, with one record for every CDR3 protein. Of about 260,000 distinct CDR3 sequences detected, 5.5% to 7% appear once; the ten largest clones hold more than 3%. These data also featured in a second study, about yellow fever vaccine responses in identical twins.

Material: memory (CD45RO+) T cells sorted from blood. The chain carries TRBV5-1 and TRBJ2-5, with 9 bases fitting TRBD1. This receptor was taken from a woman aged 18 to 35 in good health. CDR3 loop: CASIPDRGGRETQYF. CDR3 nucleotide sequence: TGCGCCAGCATCCCGGACAGGGGAGGGCGAGAGACCCAGTACTTC.